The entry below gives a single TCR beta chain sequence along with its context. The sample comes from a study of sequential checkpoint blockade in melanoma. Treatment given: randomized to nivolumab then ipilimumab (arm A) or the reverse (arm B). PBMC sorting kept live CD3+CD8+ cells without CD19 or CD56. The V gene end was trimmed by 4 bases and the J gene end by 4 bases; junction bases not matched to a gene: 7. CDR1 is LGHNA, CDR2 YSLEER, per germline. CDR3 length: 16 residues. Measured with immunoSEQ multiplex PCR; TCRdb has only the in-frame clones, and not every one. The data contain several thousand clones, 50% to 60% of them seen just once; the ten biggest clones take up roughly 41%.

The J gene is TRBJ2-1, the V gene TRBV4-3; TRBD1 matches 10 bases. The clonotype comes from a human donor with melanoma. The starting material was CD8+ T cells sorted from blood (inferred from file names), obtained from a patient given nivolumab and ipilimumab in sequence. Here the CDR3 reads CASSREDRGGYNEQFF. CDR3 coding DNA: TGCGCCAGCAGCCGAGAGGACAGGGGGGGATACAATGAGCAGTTCTTC.